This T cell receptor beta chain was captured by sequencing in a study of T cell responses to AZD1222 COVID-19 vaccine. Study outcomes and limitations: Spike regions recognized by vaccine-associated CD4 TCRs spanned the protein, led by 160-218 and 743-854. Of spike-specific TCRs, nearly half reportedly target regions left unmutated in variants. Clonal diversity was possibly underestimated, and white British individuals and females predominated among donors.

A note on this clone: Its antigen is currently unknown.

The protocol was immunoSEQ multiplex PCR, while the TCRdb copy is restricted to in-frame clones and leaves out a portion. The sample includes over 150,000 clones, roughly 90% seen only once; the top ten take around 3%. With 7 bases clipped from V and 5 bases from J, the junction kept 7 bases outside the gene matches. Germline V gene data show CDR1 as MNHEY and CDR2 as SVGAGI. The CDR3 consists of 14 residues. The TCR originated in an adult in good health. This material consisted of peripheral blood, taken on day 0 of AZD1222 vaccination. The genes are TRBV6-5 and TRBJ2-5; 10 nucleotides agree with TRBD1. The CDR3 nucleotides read TGTGCCAGCATTCCCGGGACAGGGGAGGAGACCCAGTACTTC. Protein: CASIPGTGEETQYF.